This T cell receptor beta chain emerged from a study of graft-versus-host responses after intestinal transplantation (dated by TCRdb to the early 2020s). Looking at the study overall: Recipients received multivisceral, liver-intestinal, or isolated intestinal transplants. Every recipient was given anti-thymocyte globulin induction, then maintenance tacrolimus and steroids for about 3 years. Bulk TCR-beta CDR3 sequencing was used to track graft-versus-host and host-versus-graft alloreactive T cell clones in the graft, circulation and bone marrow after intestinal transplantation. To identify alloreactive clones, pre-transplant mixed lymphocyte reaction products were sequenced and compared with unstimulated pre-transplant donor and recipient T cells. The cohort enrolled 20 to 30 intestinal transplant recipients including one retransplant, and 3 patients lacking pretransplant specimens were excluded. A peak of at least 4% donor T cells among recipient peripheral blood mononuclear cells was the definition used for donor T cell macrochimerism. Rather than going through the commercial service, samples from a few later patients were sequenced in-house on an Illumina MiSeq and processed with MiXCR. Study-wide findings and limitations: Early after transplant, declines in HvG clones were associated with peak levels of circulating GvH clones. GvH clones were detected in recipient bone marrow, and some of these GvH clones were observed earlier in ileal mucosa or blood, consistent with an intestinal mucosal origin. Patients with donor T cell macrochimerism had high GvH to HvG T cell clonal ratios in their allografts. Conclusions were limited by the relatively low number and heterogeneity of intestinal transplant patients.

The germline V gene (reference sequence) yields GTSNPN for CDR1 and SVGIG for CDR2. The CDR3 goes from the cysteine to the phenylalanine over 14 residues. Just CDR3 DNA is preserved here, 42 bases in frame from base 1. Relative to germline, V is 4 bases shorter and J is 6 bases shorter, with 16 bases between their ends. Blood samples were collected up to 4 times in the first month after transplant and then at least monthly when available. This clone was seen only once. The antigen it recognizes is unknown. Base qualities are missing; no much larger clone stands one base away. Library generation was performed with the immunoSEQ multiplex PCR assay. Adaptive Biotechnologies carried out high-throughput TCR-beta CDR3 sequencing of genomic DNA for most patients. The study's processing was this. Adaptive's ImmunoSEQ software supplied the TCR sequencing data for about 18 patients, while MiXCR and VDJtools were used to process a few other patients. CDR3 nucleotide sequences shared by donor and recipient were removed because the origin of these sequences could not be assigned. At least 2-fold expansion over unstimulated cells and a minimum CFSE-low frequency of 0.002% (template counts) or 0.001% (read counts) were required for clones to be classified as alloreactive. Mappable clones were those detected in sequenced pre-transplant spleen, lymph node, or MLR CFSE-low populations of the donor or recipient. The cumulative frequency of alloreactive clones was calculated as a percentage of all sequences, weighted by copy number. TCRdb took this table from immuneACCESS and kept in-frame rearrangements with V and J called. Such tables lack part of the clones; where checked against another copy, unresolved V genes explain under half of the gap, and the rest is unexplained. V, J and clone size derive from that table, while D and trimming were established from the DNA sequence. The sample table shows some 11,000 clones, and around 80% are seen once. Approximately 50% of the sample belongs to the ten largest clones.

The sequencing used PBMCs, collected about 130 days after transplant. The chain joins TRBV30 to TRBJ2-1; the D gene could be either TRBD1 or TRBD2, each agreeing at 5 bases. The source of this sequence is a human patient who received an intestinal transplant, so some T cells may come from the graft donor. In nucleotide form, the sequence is TGTGCCTGGAAAGGGACGACCCAAATCAATGAGCAGTTCTTC. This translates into CAWKGTTQINEQFF.